These T cell receptor beta chains were read from a single sample in a study of regulatory T cells in long-lasting Graves disease. TCRdb recomputed calls from the multiplex PCR reads with MiXCR, one row per CDR3 protein. The sample yields roughly 420,000 distinct CDR3 sequences, roughly 17% seen once. The same sample was also used in a study of T cells in Graves' hyperthyroidism and ophthalmopathy.

The specimen comprised peripheral blood mononuclear cells (PBMCs), sampled at new diagnosis, from a patient treated with antithyroid drugs. The receptors shown here come from a woman aged 18-30 years with Graves disease. The conserved cysteine and the conserved F or W are not part of the CDR3 here.

j_call | v_call | cdr3_aa
TRBJ2-1 | TRBV7-9 | ASSLGSLWLAGVGNEQF
TRBJ1-4 | TRBV6-5 | ASSHYGGQGAQTEKLF
TRBJ2-1 | TRBV12-3/TRBV12-4 | ASSLGGNPTATYNEQF
TRBJ2-1 | TRBV4-2 | ASSQVESYNEQF
TRBJ2-1 | TRBV20-1 | SARLAGDLYNEQF
TRBJ2-5 | TRBV11-1 | ASSKWEGQETQY
TRBJ2-1 | TRBV19 | ASRTASSYNEQF
TRBJ1-1 | TRBV5-1 | ASSLAGTGDTEAF
TRBJ2-1 | TRBV24-1 | ATSDGGSSRYNEQF
TRBJ2-1 | TRBV6-2/TRBV6-3 | ASVPSLREQF
TRBJ2-3 | TRBV7-2 | ASSFDGSLTDTQY
TRBJ1-5 | TRBV12-3/TRBV12-4 | ASSNHNQPQH
TRBJ2-3 | TRBV2 | ASSQLAGLRTDTQY
TRBJ2-2 | TRBV27 | ASSVAERGNTGELF
TRBJ2-7 | TRBV11-2 | ASSLETVSSYEQY
TRBJ2-1 | TRBV6-2/TRBV6-3 | ASSSAPGQTRNEQF
TRBJ2-4 | TRBV10-3 | AITPGGGMAQY
TRBJ1-5 | TRBV2 | ASSVRGLGQPQH
TRBJ2-1 | TRBV6-1 | ASSDGIAGGYNEQF
TRBJ2-1 | TRBV12-3/TRBV12-4 | ASTTGLLSYNEQF
TRBJ1-1 | TRBV28 | ASSSTGGLSDTEAF
TRBJ1-5 | TRBV10-3 | ATIDRPNQPQH
TRBJ2-1 | TRBV11-2 | ASSPGRRTYNEQF
TRBJ2-7 | TRBV28 | ASSSPAGVSREQY
TRBJ1-1 | TRBV5-1 | ASTWDLNTEAF
TRBJ2-5 | TRBV2 | ASRGDRLQETQY
TRBJ2-2 | TRBV3-1 | ASSEGATGELF
TRBJ2-5 | TRBV27 | ASSLGTSGSQETQY
TRBJ1-1 | TRBV6-2/TRBV6-3 | ASSYSWGLMNTEAF
TRBJ2-1 | TRBV2 | ASTKTGHEQF
TRBJ1-2 | TRBV3-1 | ASSRGSHGYT
TRBJ2-3 | TRBV6-2/TRBV6-3 | ASSTPGLPPTDTQY
TRBJ2-1 | TRBV27 | ASSLYLGSTRDEQF
TRBJ1-1 | TRBV20-1 | SARQSGTEAF
TRBJ2-2 | TRBV7-6 | ASSPRQMNTGELF
TRBJ1-1 | TRBV7-2 | ASSLAQGAFRNTEAF
TRBJ1-5 | TRBV7-8 | ASSQRQGFGNQPQH
TRBJ2-3 | TRBV7-2 | ASSPTRTDTQY
TRBJ2-2 | TRBV7-6 | ASSLGMPGGELF
TRBJ1-1 | TRBV7-3 | ASSLSGGHTEAF
TRBJ2-1 | TRBV6-1 | ASSSIGGRGNFDNEQF
TRBJ2-5 | TRBV6-1 | ASSEDGETQY
TRBJ2-3 | TRBV12-3/TRBV12-4 | ASSLITLGGGRRGGTDTQY
TRBJ2-7 | TRBV27 | ASSHSADGDSYEQY
TRBJ2-7 | TRBV5-5 | ASSPAGIYEQY
TRBJ2-7 | TRBV28 | ASSFGYYEQY
TRBJ2-3 | TRBV7-2 | ASSFTATDTQY
TRBJ1-4 | TRBV5-1 | ASSTDSSFTEKLF
TRBJ2-7 | TRBV7-8 | ASSLSGDSYEQY
TRBJ2-1 | TRBV5-6 | ASSFLAGGGYNEQF
TRBJ2-7 | TRBV4-1 | ASSQGGASSYEQY
TRBJ1-2 | TRBV28 | ATVSGTGTYGYT
TRBJ2-1 | TRBV7-9 | ASRRQGAGNEQF
TRBJ1-2 | TRBV3-1 | ASSQGQVVSSGYT